One sample yielded the 2 T cell receptor beta chains listed below, sequenced in a study of human T cells and chemical hapten exposure. The time point was: patch test 3, about 24 weeks after DPC sensitization. Treatment here: therapeutic diphenylcyclopropenone sensitization with weekly scalp DPC. TCRdb re-called the RACE reads with MiXCR, one entry per CDR3 protein. The sample holds around 85,000 distinct CDR3 sequences, 10% to 15% seen once. Sample: whole blood, taken in connection with sensitization to the hapten diphenylcyclopropenone (DPC). These receptor sequences come from a woman in her fifties or sixties with alopecia areata. Some clones in this sample may be carry-over from other donors' samples.

This clonotype came up a few times. This rearrangement joins TRBV5-1 to TRBJ2-7; D is unclear. CDR3 length equals 13 residues. V was cut by 2 bases and J by 0 bases, with 6 bases left in between. Germline CDR1 and CDR2: SGHRS and YFSETQ. In nucleotides, the CDR3 is TGCGCCAGCAGCTTTCGGAGCTCCTACGAGCAGTACTTC. This sequence encodes CASSFRSSYEQYF.

The table lists this clonotype with many counts. The chain has TRBV14 and TRBJ1-1; D not certain. V lost 1 base to trimming and J lost 1 base, with 4 bases between them. Germline V gene data show CDR1 as SGHDN and CDR2 as FVKESK. The CDR3 loop spans 13 amino acids. This CDR3 is CASSQGQNTEAFF. CDR3 sequence (DNA): TGTGCCAGCAGCCAAGGACAGAACACTGAAGCTTTCTTT.